The entry that follows covers one T cell receptor beta chain sequence. This specimen belongs to a study of shared clonotypes between healthy human individuals. Produced via immunoSEQ multiplex PCR; TCRdb's table is partial and in-frame only. The sample holds 180,000 or so clones, approximately 92% seen once. The CDR3 is made up of 12 amino acids. The V gene lost 4 bases and the J gene lost 10 bases, with 14 bases spanning the gap. The germline gives CDR1 MNHNS, CDR2 SASEGT. Sequencing was performed on naive CD4+ T cells sorted from blood. Described subset: CD45RA+ positively selected. The TCR was taken from a woman in her twenties or thirties in good health. The chain recombines TRBV6-1 with TRBJ2-7; the D is unclear. CDR3: CASSGSLLGQYF. The CDR3 DNA reads as TGTGCCAGCAGTGGGTCCTTGCTCGGACAGTACTTC.